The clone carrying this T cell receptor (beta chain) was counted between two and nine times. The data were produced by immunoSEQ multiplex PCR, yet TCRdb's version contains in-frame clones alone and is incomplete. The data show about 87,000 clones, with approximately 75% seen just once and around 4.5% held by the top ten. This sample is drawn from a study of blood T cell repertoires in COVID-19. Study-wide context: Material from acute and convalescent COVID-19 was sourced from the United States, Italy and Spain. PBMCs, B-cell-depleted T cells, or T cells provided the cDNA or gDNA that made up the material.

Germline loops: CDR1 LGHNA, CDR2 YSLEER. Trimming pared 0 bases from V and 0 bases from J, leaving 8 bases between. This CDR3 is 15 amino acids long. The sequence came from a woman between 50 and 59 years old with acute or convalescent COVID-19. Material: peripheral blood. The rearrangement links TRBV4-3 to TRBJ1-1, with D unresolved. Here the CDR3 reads CASSQDPGMNTEAFF. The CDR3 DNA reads TGCGCCAGCAGCCAAGATCCGGGGATGAACACTGAAGCTTTCTTT.